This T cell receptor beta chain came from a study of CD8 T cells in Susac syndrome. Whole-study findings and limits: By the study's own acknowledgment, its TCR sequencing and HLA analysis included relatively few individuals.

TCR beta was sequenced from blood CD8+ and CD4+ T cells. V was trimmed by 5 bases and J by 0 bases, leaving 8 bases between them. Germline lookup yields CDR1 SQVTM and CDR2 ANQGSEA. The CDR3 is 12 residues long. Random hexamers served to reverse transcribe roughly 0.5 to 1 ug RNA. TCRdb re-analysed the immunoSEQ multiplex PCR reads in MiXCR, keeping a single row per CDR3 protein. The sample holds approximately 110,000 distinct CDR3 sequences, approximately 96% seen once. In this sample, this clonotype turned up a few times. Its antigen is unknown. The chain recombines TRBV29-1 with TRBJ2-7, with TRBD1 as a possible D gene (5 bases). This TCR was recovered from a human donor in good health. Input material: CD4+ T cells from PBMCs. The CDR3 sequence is CSVSDSSYEQYF. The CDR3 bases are TGCAGCGTTTCAGACAGCTCCTACGAGCAGTACTTC.